This TCR beta chain derives from a study of blood T cell repertoires in COVID-19. Study information: Acute-phase and convalescent COVID-19 samples originated in the United States, Italy and Spain. T cells, B-cell-depleted T cells, or PBMCs provided the cDNA or gDNA that served as material.

During active infection, Seattle patients enrolled and were then monitored through disease. This CDR3 is built from 14 residues. The ends lost 4 bases at V and 4 bases at J; junction bases unmatched: 4. From germline, CDR1 is MNHEY and CDR2 SMNVEV (reference sequence). In the authors' methods: Reference gene primer amplification in the assay estimated nucleated cell counts. Only in-frame clones appear in the TCRdb table, and some are missing; sequencing was by immunoSEQ multiplex PCR. Clonal size and the V and J genes are those of that table, whereas D and trimming came from the DNA. The sample records about 56,000 clones, 89% being singletons.

The clonotype comes from a woman in her sixties with COVID-19, enrolled during active disease. This chain connects TRBV27 to TRBJ2-3, with 8 bases that match TRBD1. The sequencing sample was made of peripheral blood. The CDR3 spells CASSSGGGADTQYF. The CDR3 nucleotides are TGTGCCAGCAGTTCAGGGGGCGGGGCAGATACGCAGTATTTT.